A single sample is the source of the 32 T cell receptor beta chains below, sequenced in a study of blood T cell repertoires in COVID-19 (dated by TCRdb to 2018 to 2020). The library was produced with the immunoSEQ multiplex PCR assay. TCRdb took this table from immuneACCESS and kept in-frame rearrangements with V and J called. Such tables lack part of the clones; where checked against another copy, unresolved V genes explain under half of the gap, and the rest is unexplained. Across this sample there are hundreds of thousands of clones, with around 89% seen only once. The biggest ten clones account for approximately 4.6% of the sample. The source material was peripheral blood. The receptors originated from a man aged 35 to 55 with acute or convalescent COVID-19.

The chain is built from TRBV7-6 and TRBJ1-2, with D possibly matching TRBD1 (6 bases). Looked up from germline, CDR1 is SGHVS and CDR2 is FNYEAQ. Between the trimmed V and J ends, which lost 5 bases and 6 bases, there was a span of 19 bases. This CDR3 comprises 15 residues. The CDR3 region has the DNA TGTGCCAGCAGCCCGATAGGGGGGGGGCTGGATGGCTACACCTTC. It is translated as CASSPIGGGLDGYTF. The full variable domain, in which reference TRBV7-6 and TRBJ1-2 provide the parts outside the CDR3, is GAGVSQSPRYKVTKRGQDVALRCDPISGHVSLYWYRQALGQGPEFLTYFNYEAQQDKSGLPNDRFSAERPEGSISTLTIQRTEQRDSAMYRCASSPIGGGLDGYTFGSGTRLTVV.

The chain recombines TRBV5-1 with TRBJ1-1; 7 bases are shared with TRBD1. Germline CDR1 reads SGHRS; CDR2 reads YFSETQ. This CDR3 contains 18 residues. V lost 4 bases to trimming and J lost 2 bases; unmatched junction nucleotides: 17. The CDR3 DNA reads as TGCGCCAGCAGCGAGACGCCGATAACCGGGACAGTTAACACTGAAGCTTTCTTT. Its protein product is CASSETPITGTVNTEAFF.

The J gene is TRBJ1-4, the V gene TRBV3-1 (or the pseudogene TRBV3-2), with 7 bases matching TRBD1. V was pared by 5 bases and J by 8 bases, with 11 bases of the junction left unmatched. Per the germline V gene, CDR1 is LGHDT and CDR2 is YNNKEL (reference sequence). The CDR3 is 15 amino acids. CDR3 sequence (DNA): TGTGCCAGCAGCTACAGGGGCAGGAAGGAAGAAAAACTGTTTTTT. Translated: CASSYRGRKEEKLFF.

The chain couples TRBV9 to TRBJ1-3, with no clear D. CDR1 is SGDLS and CDR2 is YYNGEE in the germline V gene. This CDR3 has 14 amino acids. Trimming cost V 4 bases and J 0 bases, with 8 bases left between them. As DNA, the CDR3 is TGTGCCAGCAGCCCCTCTCCCTCTGGAAACACCATATATTTT. The encoded protein is CASSPSPSGNTIYF.

The V gene is TRBV12-5, the J gene TRBJ1-1; no clear D gene. The CDR3 loop spans 16 amino acids. V was clipped by 0 bases and J by 0 bases, with 11 bases between them. CDR1 is LGHNT, CDR2 FRNRAP, per germline. In DNA, the CDR3 is TGTGCTAGTGGTTTGGTACAAGAGGGTATGAACACTGAAGCTTTCTTT. This translates into CASGLVQEGMNTEAFF.

The V call is TRBV10-3, the J call TRBJ1-3; the match to TRBD1 covers 7 bases. Germline V gene sequence: CDR1 ENHRY, CDR2 SYGVKD. This CDR3 contains 17 residues. V shed 3 bases, J shed 7 bases, and the junction held 15 bases outside the gene matches. The DNA of the CDR3 is TGTGCCATCAGTGAATCTACAGGGGATTCTAGCTTGAACACCATATATTTT. Encoded protein: CAISESTGDSSLNTIYF.

The chain joins TRBV11-2 to TRBJ1-1, with D possibly being TRBD1 (6 bases). Per germline, CDR1 SGHAT and CDR2 FQNNGV. Trimming pared 4 bases from V and 3 bases from J, leaving 9 bases between. CDR3 length: 13 amino acids. The CDR3 DNA follows: TGTGCCAGCAGCTGGTACAGGGACACTGAAGCTTTCTTT. Amino acids: CASSWYRDTEAFF.

This clone showed up just a few times. CDR3 protein: CASSPRQGGYGYTF. CDR3 in DNA: TGTGCCAGCAGCCCTAGACAGGGCGGCTATGGCTACACCTTC. The chain is built from TRBV7-3 and TRBJ1-2; 7 positions match TRBD1. Losses at the gene ends were 5 bases for V and 4 bases for J; bases not matched to a gene: 7. From germline, CDR1 is SGHTA and CDR2 FQGTGA. This CDR3 is 14 amino acids long.

The genes are TRBV4-1 and TRBJ1-4; 9 nucleotides align to TRBD1. The CDR3 length is 15 residues. V was pared by 0 bases and J by 6 bases, with 2 bases of the junction left unmatched. CDR1 and CDR2 (germline): MGHRA, YSYEKL. CDR3 region: CASSQDRDRDEKLFF. The CDR3 DNA follows: TGCGCCAGCAGCCAAGATCGGGACAGGGATGAAAAACTGTTTTTT.

This chain joins TRBV4-1 and TRBJ2-7; the D gene is possibly TRBD1 (5 bases). The CDR3 loop spans 13 amino acids. Germline assignment: CDR1 MGHRA and CDR2 YSYEKL. V was cut by 0 bases and J by 7 bases, with 10 bases left in between. As DNA, the CDR3 is TGCGCCAGCAGCCAAGATCAGGGTCGGGAGCAGTACTTC. It codes for CASSQDQGREQYF.

The V and J genes are TRBV7-2 and TRBJ2-7; TRBD2 matches 11 bases. Germline-derived CDR1 and CDR2 are SGHTA and FQGNSA. V was pared by 5 bases and J by 3 bases, with 6 bases of the junction left unmatched. The CDR3 contains 15 residues. Here the CDR3 DNA reads TGTGCCAGCAGCCCTACTAGCGGGGGAGGCTACGAGCAGTACTTC. It yields the protein CASSPTSGGGYEQYF.

V usage is TRBV14 and J usage is TRBJ1-1, with a tentative D call TRBD1 (5 bases). The CDR3 contains 14 residues. The ends were cut back, 2 bases at V and 0 bases at J, with 7 bases in the middle. Germline V CDR1 and CDR2: SGHDN, FVKESK. The CDR3 loop is CASSQFRVNTEAFF. The CDR3 nucleotides are TGTGCCAGCAGCCAATTCAGGGTGAACACTGAAGCTTTCTTT.

The chain recombines TRBV12-5 with TRBJ1-1; D perhaps matches TRBD1 (5 bases). Trimming took off 6 bases at V and 4 bases at J, with 18 bases between the two ends. Germline CDR1 LGHNT, CDR2 FRNRAP. CDR3 length: 15 amino acids. CDR3 bases: TGTGCTAGTGGCCAGGTCCGGGGGGGTGTCACTGAAGCTTTCTTT. This encodes CASGQVRGGVTEAFF.

The chain joins TRBV2 to TRBJ1-2; 9 bases line up with TRBD1. Losses at the gene ends were 3 bases for V and 4 bases for J; bases not matched to a gene: 3. CDR1 and CDR2 (germline): SNHLY, FYNNEI. This CDR3 contains 14 residues. CDR3 region: CASSDMGQGYGYTF. DNA for the CDR3: TGTGCCAGCAGTGATATGGGACAGGGCTATGGCTACACCTTC.

The rearrangement joins TRBV5-1 to TRBJ2-3, with TRBD1 identical over 10 bases. Trimming at V came to 3 bases and at J to 4 bases, leaving 2 bases not matched to a gene. There are 14 residues in the CDR3. Germline V gives CDR1 SGHRS, CDR2 YFSETQ. The CDR3 bases are TGCGCCAGCAGCTGGGGACAGGGGCCAGATACGCAGTATTTT. Translating it yields CASSWGQGPDTQYF.

The chain couples TRBV28 to TRBJ2-7; 7 positions agree with TRBD1. The CDR3 is made up of 14 amino acids. Germline lookup yields CDR1 MDHEN and CDR2 SYDVKM. Losses at the gene ends were 6 bases for V and 4 bases for J; bases not matched to a gene: 9. The CDR3 spells CASRPRTGRYEQYF. CDR3 in DNA: TGTGCCAGCAGGCCAAGGACAGGCAGATACGAGCAGTACTTC.

V and J are TRBV2 and TRBJ1-5, with TRBD1 as a possible D gene (5 bases). The germline V gene has CDR1 SNHLY and CDR2 FYNNEI. V was shortened by 0 bases and J by 4 bases, with 10 bases between the two germline ends. The CDR3 has 15 amino acids. CDR3 residues: CASSEAGPRNQPQHF. The CDR3 nucleotides are TGTGCCAGCAGTGAAGCGGGGCCGCGTAATCAGCCCCAGCATTTT.

The chain employs TRBV5-8 and TRBJ1-4; a possible D gene is TRBD1 (5 bases). Deletions cut 0 bases from V and 5 bases from J, with 14 bases between. Per the germline V gene, CDR1 is SGHTS and CDR2 is YDEGEE. The CDR3 has 16 residues. The CDR3 spells CASSLVRWAGNEKLFF. DNA of the CDR3: TGTGCCAGCAGCTTGGTACGATGGGCAGGGAATGAAAAACTGTTTTTT.

The chain is built from TRBV20-1 and TRBJ1-6; no firm D call. Between the trimmed V and J ends, which lost 3 bases and 3 bases, there was a span of 12 bases. The CDR3 has 15 amino acids. Per germline, CDR1 DFQATT and CDR2 SNEGSKA (reference sequence). The DNA for the CDR3 is TGCAGTGCTAGTACAACGAACATCTATAATTCACCCCTCCACTTT. It yields the protein CSASTTNIYNSPLHF.

This clone appeared a few times. The chain recombines TRBV7-9 with TRBJ1-1; no definite D call. This CDR3 spans 13 amino acids. Trimming left V 8 bases short and J 6 bases short, with 16 bases between. The germline CDR1 and CDR2 sequences are SEHNR and FQNEAQ (reference sequence). The CDR3 DNA reads TGTGCCAGCCTTGACCGGAGGATCCCTGAAGCTTTCTTT. This translates into CASLDRRIPEAFF.

This clone was recorded once. This sequence joins TRBV11-2 and TRBJ1-5; TRBD1 matches at 8 bases. The CDR3 is 15 amino acids. V lost 2 bases, J lost 4 bases, and 4 bases stayed unmatched. CDR1 and CDR2 (germline): SGHAT, FQNNGV. CDR3 sequence (DNA): TGTGCCAGCAGCTTATCTGACAGGGGAAATCAGCCCCAGCATTTT. Amino acids: CASSLSDRGNQPQHF.

CDR3 bases: TGCGCCAGCAGTCAACCGGGACTAGCGGGGGGCCTTCAGTTCTTC. It specifies CASSQPGLAGGLQFF. The chain uses TRBV10-2 and TRBJ2-1; TRBD2 matches 15 bases. The CDR3 sequence is 15 residues long. V shed 5 bases and J 13 bases; nucleotides not matched to a gene: 9. Germline CDR1 reads WSHSY; CDR2 reads SAAADI.

Of note for this clone: Additional DNA sequences in this sample encode the identical CDR3. The chain combines TRBV6-1 with TRBJ1-1; possibly TRBD1 for D (6 bases). Germline loops: CDR1 MNHNS, CDR2 SASEGT. This CDR3 has 13 residues. Between the trimmed V and J ends, which lost 3 bases and 1 base, there was a span of 6 bases. This CDR3 is CASSETGNTEAFF. The DNA for the CDR3 is TGTGCCAGCAGTGAGACAGGGAACACTGAAGCTTTCTTT.

The chain employs TRBV12-3 or TRBV12-4 and TRBJ1-1; no clear D. There are 12 residues in the CDR3. Trimming shortened V by 5 bases and J by 7 bases, and 11 bases separated the two germline ends. In nucleotides, the CDR3 is TGTGCCAGCAGTCCGGGAGCGGGTGAAGCTTTCTTT. Translating gives CASSPGAGEAFF.

This chain links TRBV7-6 with TRBJ1-1; no definite D call. Trimming removed 5 bases at V and 0 bases at J, with 4 bases between. Germline V gene sequence: CDR1 SGHVS, CDR2 FNYEAQ. The CDR3 runs to 12 residues. Here the CDR3 DNA reads TGTGCCAGCAGCCACATGAACACTGAAGCTTTCTTT. Its translation: CASSHMNTEAFF.

The gene calls are TRBV4-1 and TRBJ2-1, with 11 bases lining up with TRBD1. The CDR3 length is 15 residues. Germline-derived CDR1 and CDR2 are MGHRA and YSYEKL. Trimming removed 5 bases from V and 2 bases from J; junction bases left unmatched: 2. CDR3 in DNA: TGCGCCAGCAGCTGGACAGGGGGCGCCTACAATGAGCAGTTCTTC. It translates to CASSWTGGAYNEQFF.

The chain combines TRBV10-1 with TRBJ1-1; 9 positions agree with TRBD1. The trim removed 2 bases at V and 3 bases at J, leaving 4 bases unmatched. The CDR3 spans 15 residues. CDR1 and CDR2 from the germline V gene are WNHNN and SYGVQD (reference sequence). The DNA for the CDR3 is TGCGCCAGCAGTGAGACAGGGGGCAGGGACACTGAAGCTTTCTTT. This codes for CASSETGGRDTEAFF.

This chain connects TRBV30 to TRBJ2-1; possible D gene TRBD2, 5 bases. CDR1 and CDR2 (germline): GTSNPN, SVGIG (reference sequence). This CDR3 spans 11 amino acids. Trimming took off 0 bases at V and 10 bases at J, with 7 bases between the two ends. The CDR3 spells CAWSVLGEQFF. The CDR3, as DNA: TGTGCCTGGAGTGTACTAGGAGAGCAGTTCTTC.

J is TRBJ1-1 and V is TRBV14; maybe TRBD1 (6 bases). The V gene lost 4 bases and the J gene lost 4 bases, with 10 bases spanning the gap. The CDR3 runs to 13 residues. Germline assignment: CDR1 SGHDN and CDR2 FVKESK. The CDR3 is CASSRAGVTEAFF. In nucleotides, the CDR3 is TGTGCCAGCAGCCGGGCAGGGGTCACTGAAGCTTTCTTT. Drawing the rest from reference TRBV14 and TRBJ1-1, the complete variable domain is EAGVTQFPSHSVIEKGQTVTLRCDPISGHDNLYWYRRVMGKEIKFLLHFVKESKQDESGMPNNRFLAERTGGTYSTLKVQPAELEDSGVYFCASSRAGVTEAFFGQGTRLTVV.

The CDR3 loop reads CASSPFGFGDTEAFF. The CDR3 coding sequence is TGTGCCAGTAGTCCCTTTGGGTTCGGGGACACTGAAGCTTTCTTT. The rearrangement links TRBV19 to TRBJ1-1; no definite D call. The CDR3 is 15 residues long. Germline lookup yields CDR1 LNHDA and CDR2 SQIVND (reference sequence). Trimming pared 5 bases from V and 3 bases from J, leaving 16 bases between.

This clone has only one observation. The chain links TRBV6-2 or TRBV6-3 to TRBJ2-7; D is ambiguous. Germline CDR1 and CDR2: MNHEY and SVGEGT. Trimming took 2 bases from V and 3 from J, leaving 8 bases between them. The CDR3 spans 13 residues. CDR3 sequence: CASSYTYSYEQYF. CDR3 nucleotide sequence: TGTGCCAGCAGTTACACCTACAGCTACGAGCAGTACTTC.

This clone came up once. The CDR3 protein is CASSSSQGAQPQHF. The CDR3 DNA reads as TGTGCCAGCAGTTCGTCGCAGGGGGCCCAGCCCCAGCATTTT. The chain employs TRBV6-5 and TRBJ1-5; 8 nucleotides line up with TRBD1. The CDR3 sequence is 14 residues long. The V gene's germline CDR1 is MNHEY and CDR2 SVGAGI. V shed 4 bases, J shed 7 bases, and the junction held 6 bases outside the gene matches.